This TCR beta chain came from a study of cytotoxic CD8 clonotypes in ibrutinib-treated CLL (dated by TCRdb to about 2021). Regarding the complete study: The cohort had about a dozen relapsed/refractory and more than 14 treatment-naive patients; roughly 18 were IGHV unmutated. Patients were still on ibrutinib when every remission and progressive disease sample was collected. Longitudinal samples were available for about 30% of the 86 trial participants. Responses were partial in 24 patients and complete in 2; after median about 63 months follow-up, roughly 14 stayed in remission and some twelve progressed. Cryopreserved peripheral blood mononuclear cells were obtained prior to treatment, at the time of response, and at either disease progression or sustained remission. An average of approximately 260,000 productive templates and about 100,000 productive rearrangements was obtained per sample. The response samples were drawn at a median of approximately 11 months into treatment, with a range of about 6 to 36 months.

As regards this clone: Its antigen specificity is not known. No much larger clonotype is one base removed from it; base qualities were not supplied.

On a MiSeq, deep resolution sequencing aimed for a depth between 1 in 1 million and 1 in 200,000 T cells, with each clonotype covered 10x on average. The immunoSEQ hsTCRB Kit was used to generate TCR beta libraries. Under the source paper's analysis protocol: Data were analyzed with ImmunoSEQ Data Assistant and ImmunoSEQ Analyzer, with V, D and J genes assigned per IMGT definitions. Clonality, with values ranging from 0 to 1, was calculated as one minus the normalized Shannon entropy of productive rearrangement frequencies. Only overrepresented clonotypes making up at least 0.05% of each patient's repertoire were included in the public clonotype analysis. Some 14 age-matched healthy donor repertoires from immuneACCESS served as clonality controls. TCRdb took this table from immuneACCESS and kept in-frame rearrangements with V and J called. Such tables lack part of the clones; where checked against another copy, unresolved V genes explain under half of the gap, and the rest is unexplained. V and J calls and clone size are copied from that table; D and trimming were computed from the DNA. The sample table contains about 29,000 clones; only one count was recorded for about 78% of them. Together, the top ten hold around 50% of the sample.

For TCR beta library preparation, roughly 2 micrograms of genomic DNA was extracted from cryopreserved PBMCs. Longitudinal blood samples from CLL patients on ibrutinib monotherapy underwent high-throughput TCR beta sequencing. The patients took part in an open-label, single-center phase 2 trial of ibrutinib monotherapy. Broader findings and caveats from the paper: At baseline, clonality was higher than in age-matched healthy donors and showed a strong correlation with circulating CD8+ T-cell counts. Clonality rose at ibrutinib response, remained stable during sustained remission, and dropped back toward baseline at progression. Public clonotypes were rare and either contracted or stayed stable during treatment, and the rise in clonality at ibrutinib response reflected the expansion of private clonotypes. Sampling times were not matched between sustained-remission and progressing patients, and lymph node repertoires were not studied.

Sequences were derived from PBMCs, sampled after 36 months of ibrutinib treatment. This clonotype originated in a human donor with chronic lymphocytic leukemia.

The sequenced DNA: TGTGCCAGTAGCAAGGCGGGCTACGAGCAGTACTTC. Its translation is CASSKAGYEQYF. The chain uses TRBV19 and TRBJ2-7; the D region possibly corresponds to TRBD2 (5 bases align). The CDR3 starts with the cysteine, ends with the phenylalanine, and has 12 residues. Solely the CDR3 DNA is kept, with 36 bases framed from the first base. CDR1 and CDR2 are read off the germline V gene (reference sequence) as LNHDA and SQIVND. V is reduced by 6 bases and J by 3 bases, leaving a spacing of 9 bases between them.